Presented here are 18 T cell receptor beta chains from one specimen sequenced in a study of metastatic and nonmetastatic thyroid tumors. Treatment of any kind had been given to no patient before thyroid surgery. TCRdb re-called clones from the PCR reads using MiXCR. The table includes some 35,000 clones, roughly 36% detected once. The sequenced sample was tumor tissue. These receptors all stem from a female donor with papillary thyroid cancer or a benign thyroid nodule (not recorded which). Some clones in this sample may be carry-over from other donors' samples.

This chain joins TRBV6-1 and TRBJ2-1; perhaps D is TRBD1 or TRBD2 (5 bases each). From germline, CDR1 is MNHNS and CDR2 SASEGT. Deletions cut 7 bases from V and 4 bases from J, with 14 bases between. The CDR3 contains 14 residues. This chain's CDR3 is CASTPHGAYNEQFF. Written as DNA, the CDR3 is TGTGCCAGCACTCCCCACGGGGCATACAATGAGCAGTTCTTC.

The table lists this clone with a few counts. The J gene is TRBJ1-2, the V gene TRBV6-1, with TRBD1 identical over 11 bases. This CDR3 comprises 14 residues. J lost 4 bases, V lost 6 bases, and 4 bases had no gene match. Per the germline V gene, CDR1 is MNHNS and CDR2 is SASEGT. This chain's CDR3 is CASRGDRGGYGYTF. The CDR3 DNA is TGTGCCAGCAGGGGGGACAGGGGGGGCTATGGCTACACCTTC.

V usage is TRBV28 and J usage is TRBJ2-1; 12 nucleotides match TRBD1. Per germline, CDR1 MDHEN and CDR2 SYDVKM. The CDR3 is 17 amino acids. Trimming took 3 bases from V and 9 from J; bases not matched to a gene: 12. CDR3 loop: CASSFPPGTGGQAEQFF. CDR3 sequence (DNA): TGTGCCAGCAGTTTTCCCCCTGGGACAGGGGGCCAGGCTGAGCAGTTCTTC. Supplemented by reference TRBV28 and TRBJ2-1, the full variable domain reads DVKVTQSSRYLVKRTGEKVFLECVQDMDHENMFWYRQDPGLGLRLIYFSYDVKMKEKGDIPEGYSVSREKKERFSLILESASTNQTSMYLCASSFPPGTGGQAEQFFGPGTRLTVL.

The chain links TRBV6-2 or TRBV6-3 to TRBJ1-6, with D hard to call. The CDR3 extends over 12 amino acids. The germline V and J ends were trimmed by 4 bases and 11 bases, with 9 bases remaining between them. Germline assignment: CDR1 MNHEY and CDR2 SVGEGT. CDR3 coding DNA: TGTGCCAGCAGTTCCTTGGGTCCACCCCTCCACTTT. Translated, it gives CASSSLGPPLHF.

This clone is labeled large. The CDR3 DNA is TGTGCCAGCAGGGCAGGTGGTAGCAATCAGCCCCAGCATTTT. This sequence encodes CASRAGGSNQPQHF. This chain links TRBV6-2 or TRBV6-3 with TRBJ1-5; D gene ambiguous. The V end lost 6 bases, the J end lost 0 bases, and 9 bases lay between the germline ends. In germline, CDR1 is MNHEY, CDR2 SVGEGT. This CDR3 is 14 amino acids long.

This clone was seen more than once but under ten times. The CDR3 nucleotides are TGTGCCAGCAGCTTAGGTTCCACGATGAATGAGCAGTTCTTC. Translated, it gives CASSLGSTMNEQFF. The chain combines TRBV11-3 with TRBJ2-1; D unclear. The CDR3 sequence is 14 residues long. Germline CDR1 is SGHNT and CDR2 is YENEEA. V lost 1 base and J lost 7, with 11 bases in between.

The chain couples TRBV25-1 to TRBJ1-1; no clear D. Trimming removed 3 bases from V and 4 bases from J, with 3 bases in between. Germline lookup yields CDR1 MGHDK and CDR2 SYGVNS. The CDR3 has 11 residues. CDR3 coding DNA: TGTGCCAGCAGTGACATCACTGAAGCTTTCTTT. Amino acids: CASSDITEAFF.

This sequence joins TRBV7-8 and TRBJ1-5, with 9 bases matching TRBD1. Germline trimming cut 3 bases from V and 5 bases from J; bases unmatched to any gene: 5. The germline gives CDR1 SGHVS, CDR2 FQNEAQ. The CDR3 runs 15 residues. CDR3 coding DNA: TGTGCCAGCAGCTTGGACAGGGGTTACGATCAGCCCCAGCATTTT. Residues: CASSLDRGYDQPQHF.

This chain uses TRBV20-1 with TRBJ1-5, with D perhaps matching TRBD1 (5 bases). This CDR3 is built from 16 residues. Germline V gives CDR1 DFQATT, CDR2 SNEGSKA (reference sequence). The germline V and J ends were trimmed by 5 bases and 7 bases, with 24 bases remaining between them. Here the CDR3 reads CSAPKNSGSRGQPQHF. The CDR3 coding sequence is TGCAGTGCTCCGAAGAATTCAGGGAGCCGGGGGCAGCCCCAGCATTTT.

CDR3 residues: CASSPGTYGYTF. The CDR3 DNA reads as TGTGCCAGCAGCCCAGGGACATATGGCTACACCTTC. The V call is TRBV11-2, the J call TRBJ1-2; D perhaps matches TRBD1 (6 bases). V lost 5 bases and J 5 bases, leaving 9 bases between the germline ends. CDR1 SGHAT and CDR2 FQNNGV come from the germline V gene. This CDR3 is 12 amino acids long.

Relative to its sample, this clone is medium-sized. The chain uses TRBV11-2 and TRBJ1-1; no clear D. The CDR3 has 13 residues. Trimming removed 0 bases at V and 1 base at J, with 3 bases between. Germline CDR1 is SGHAT and CDR2 is FQNNGV. The CDR3 is CASSLDWNTEAFF. The CDR3 region has the DNA TGTGCCAGCAGCTTAGATTGGAACACTGAAGCTTTCTTT.

V gene TRBV19 combines with J gene TRBJ1-5, with 7 bases identical to TRBD1. V was clipped by 2 bases and J by 6 bases; unmatched bases: 7. Germline CDR1 and CDR2: LNHDA and SQIVND (reference sequence). CDR3 size: 15 residues. The DNA for the CDR3 is TGTGCCAGTAGTATAACAGGGGAACTAAGTCAGCCCCAGCATTTT. It specifies CASSITGELSQPQHF.

The chain employs TRBV20-1 and TRBJ2-7; D not certain. Germline V gene sequence: CDR1 DFQATT, CDR2 SNEGSKA (reference sequence). Trimming removed 4 bases at V and 5 bases at J, with 18 bases between. The CDR3 extends over 14 amino acids. The CDR3 sequence: CSATDPFPSNEQYF. The DNA of the CDR3 is TGCAGTGCTACAGATCCCTTCCCCTCTAACGAGCAGTACTTC.

V is TRBV5-1 and J is TRBJ2-1; TRBD1 agrees at 7 bases. With 4 bases clipped from V and 0 bases from J, the junction kept 7 bases outside the gene matches. Germline V lookup: CDR1 SGHRS, CDR2 YFSETQ. This CDR3 is built from 16 residues. The CDR3 region has the DNA TGCGCCAGCAGCCCATCGACAGGGACCTCCTACAATGAGCAGTTCTTC. It yields the protein CASSPSTGTSYNEQFF.

This chain joins TRBV11-3 and TRBJ2-7; D is possibly TRBD2 (6 bases). CDR3 size: 13 residues. The germline V and J ends were trimmed by 4 bases and 5 bases, with 12 bases remaining between them. Germline CDR1 SGHNT, CDR2 YENEEA. The CDR3 bases are TGTGCCAGCAGCTCCTTTGGGGGGAACGAGCAGTACTTC. Translating it yields CASSSFGGNEQYF.

This clone has a handful of counts. J is TRBJ2-3 and V is TRBV27; 9 nucleotides align to TRBD2. Germline CDR1 and CDR2: MNHEY and SMNVEV (reference sequence). CDR3 length equals 14 residues. The J segment lost 4 bases and the V segment lost 5 bases, leaving 4 bases of the junction unmatched. The DNA of the CDR3 is TGTGCCAGCAGTCCGGGACTAGCAGCAGATACGCAGTATTTT. Its protein product is CASSPGLAADTQYF.

The V gene is TRBV28, the J gene TRBJ2-7; a possible D gene is TRBD1 (6 bases). CDR1 is MDHEN, CDR2 SYDVKM, per germline. Trimming removed 6 bases from V and 2 bases from J, with 20 bases in between. The CDR3 contains 16 residues. CDR3 in amino acids: CASRTSRSGVPYEQYF. The CDR3 DNA reads TGTGCCAGCAGAACCTCCCGGTCAGGGGTACCCTACGAGCAGTACTTC.

The CDR3 region is CASSSATEAFF. CDR3 nucleotide sequence: TGCGCCAGCAGCTCCGCGACAGAAGCTTTCTTT. V usage is TRBV4-1 and J usage is TRBJ1-1; D gene unclear. This CDR3 is 11 amino acids long. From germline, CDR1 is MGHRA and CDR2 YSYEKL. V lost 5 bases and J lost 8, with 9 bases in between.